This T cell receptor (beta chain) appears in the sequencing data of a study of PD-1 blockade in classical Hodgkin lymphoma. Study background: Patients were administered nivolumab (3 mg/kg intravenously) every 2 weeks. Study-level results: Complete responders' diversity at baseline resembled that of newly diagnosed patients.

Sequencing was performed with immunoSEQ multiplex PCR; in TCRdb, only in-frame clones are kept and a portion is missing. Here the sample spans approximately 21,000 clones, approximately 77% being singletons. A note on this clone: Its antigen is unknown.

Documented time point: cycle 4 day 1 (C4D1), after 6 weeks of nivolumab. Following autologous stem cell transplantation, relapse occurred in every patient, and exposure to brentuximab vedotin varied. V was clipped by 4 bases and J by 0 bases, with 10 bases between them. The CDR3 runs 14 residues. Germline V gives CDR1 SQVTM, CDR2 ANQGSEA. This receptor was identified in a human donor with classical Hodgkin lymphoma. The V call is TRBV29-1, the J call TRBJ1-5; D gene unclear. The sample consisted of peripheral blood mononuclear cells (PBMCs), taken before the fourth cycle of nivolumab. The CDR3 region has the DNA TGCAGCGTTGTCACGGAGAATAGCAATCAGCCCCAGCATTTT. Protein: CSVVTENSNQPQHF.